This paragraph reports one TCR beta chain. The record originates from a study of CD8 T cells in Susac syndrome. Random hexamers primed reverse transcription of about 0.5 to 1 ug RNA. TCRdb used MiXCR to reprocess the immunoSEQ multiplex PCR reads, holding one entry per CDR3 protein. Altogether roughly 200,000 distinct CDR3 sequences are present, approximately 95% being singletons, with the ten largest covering approximately 0.075%. The CDR3 totals 15 residues. J gave up 0 bases and V 4 bases, and 7 bases lay outside the gene matches. The germline V gene encodes CDR1 SQVTM and CDR2 ANQGSEA. The receptor comes from a human donor with multiple sclerosis. Sample: CD4+ T cells from PBMCs. The genes are TRBV29-1 and TRBJ2-3, with 7 bases identical to TRBD1. CDR3 amino acids: CSVALQGISTDTQYF. The CDR3 bases are TGCAGCGTTGCCCTACAGGGGATCAGCACAGATACGCAGTATTTT.